These 32 T cell receptor beta chains were all obtained from the same sample, sequenced in a study of T cell repertoires in ileal Crohn's disease. The time point denotes: neoterminal ileum biopsy at postoperative endoscopy, about 6 months after surgery. Clones were read by immunoSEQ multiplex PCR, and TCRdb kept only the in-frame ones, dropping some. The sample includes more than 13,000 clones, approximately 84% seen only once; the top ten take 3.5% to 5%. Material for sequencing was ileal tissue. These receptors originate from an adult with Crohn's disease.

The V call is TRBV7-2, the J call TRBJ2-7, with TRBD2 identical over 7 bases. Germline CDR1 is SGHTA and CDR2 is FQGNSA. Trimming cost V 1 base and J 2 bases; bases outside gene matches: 8. CDR3 size: 16 residues. This CDR3 reads CASSLGLTSMTYEQYF. The CDR3 DNA reads as TGTGCCAGCAGCTTAGGGTTGACTAGCATGACCTACGAGCAGTACTTC.

The table lists this clone with a few counts. The rearrangement links TRBV6-1 to TRBJ2-7, with TRBD1 matching 9 bases. J lost 2 bases, V lost 4 bases, and 9 bases had no gene match. The germline V gene encodes CDR1 MNHNS and CDR2 SASEGT. This CDR3 has 16 residues. This chain's CDR3 is CASSAQGQGNPYEQYF. The CDR3 DNA is TGTGCCAGCAGTGCGCAGGGACAGGGTAATCCCTACGAGCAGTACTTC.

This chain links TRBV5-1 with TRBJ1-1; 7 nucleotides line up with TRBD1. The CDR3 loop spans 13 amino acids. The V gene end was trimmed by 7 bases and the J gene end by 3 bases; junction bases not matched to a gene: 6. Germline V gives CDR1 SGHRS, CDR2 YFSETQ. CDR3 DNA sequence: TGCGCCAGCGGGAATACAGGGGACACTGAAGCTTTCTTT. Its translation: CASGNTGDTEAFF.

The chain is built from TRBV6-5 and TRBJ1-1; 7 positions agree with TRBD1. V shed 10 bases and J 11 bases; nucleotides not matched to a gene: 10. Germline V gene data show CDR1 as MNHEY and CDR2 as SVGAGI. The CDR3 has 11 amino acids. The CDR3 loop is CATKKGANAFF. DNA for the CDR3: TGTGCCACCAAAAAGGGGGCCAATGCTTTCTTT.

The DNA for the CDR3 is TGTGCCAGCAGCTTGGAGAGGGGCGGGACGGGCACAGATACGCAGTATTTT. It encodes CASSLERGGTGTDTQYF. The chain couples TRBV5-6 to TRBJ2-3; D is perhaps TRBD2 (6 bases). This CDR3 has 17 amino acids. V lost 0 bases and J lost 1, with 15 bases in between. CDR1 and CDR2 (germline): SGHDT, YYEEEE.

Only one count was recorded for this clone. The chain couples TRBV5-6 to TRBJ1-4; 8 bases are a match to TRBD1. Trimming took 3 bases from V and 7 from J; bases not matched to a gene: 5. CDR1 SGHDT and CDR2 YYEEEE come from the germline V gene. The CDR3 has 14 amino acids. The CDR3 protein is CASSSGQGREKLFF. CDR3 sequence (DNA): TGTGCCAGCAGCTCTGGACAGGGTCGTGAAAAACTGTTTTTT.

This chain uses TRBV4-1 with TRBJ2-6; a possible D gene is TRBD2 (7 bases). Per germline, CDR1 MGHRA and CDR2 YSYEKL. V lost 1 base and J 0 bases, leaving 13 bases between the germline ends. The CDR3 is 18 residues long. In nucleotides, the CDR3 is TGCGCCAGCAGCCAAGTGGGCGGGGGCGTCTCTGGGGCCAACGTCCTGACTTTC. Protein: CASSQVGGGVSGANVLTF.

J is TRBJ2-7 and V is TRBV6-5; TRBD1 matches at 7 bases. CDR3 length equals 15 residues. The junction had 13 bases not matched to a gene; V was cut back by 6 bases and J by 5 bases. Looked up from germline, CDR1 is MNHEY and CDR2 is SVGAGI. CDR3 loop: CASRPDREMGNEQYF. The CDR3 bases are TGTGCCAGCAGACCCGACAGGGAAATGGGTAACGAGCAGTACTTC.

CDR3 protein: CAISESASPHNEQFF. The CDR3 bases are TGTGCCATCAGTGAGTCTGCCTCCCCTCACAATGAGCAGTTCTTC. This chain connects TRBV10-3 to TRBJ2-1; D is uncertain. The CDR3 runs to 15 residues. Germline V gives CDR1 ENHRY, CDR2 SYGVKD. V shed 0 bases and J shed 5 bases, with 11 bases lying between them.

This clone turned up a few times. This sequence joins TRBV5-4 and TRBJ2-2, with D unresolved. V was clipped by 6 bases and J by 1 base, with 10 bases between them. Germline CDR1 is SGHNT and CDR2 is YYREEE (reference sequence). The CDR3 extends over 14 amino acids. CDR3 region: CASNSPVNTGELFF. CDR3 in DNA: TGTGCCAGCAACTCCCCAGTGAACACCGGGGAGCTGTTTTTT. The full variable domain, completed using reference TRBV5-4 and TRBJ2-2, is ETGVTQSPTHLIKTRGQQVTLRCSSQSGHNTVSWYQQALGQGPQFIFQYYREEENGRGNFPPRFSGLQFPNYSSELNVNALELDDSALYLCASNSPVNTGELFFGEGSRLTVL.

The rearrangement links TRBV5-6 to TRBJ1-2; no definite D call. The CDR3 length is 14 residues. CDR1 and CDR2 (germline): SGHDT, YYEEEE. Trimming took 0 bases from V and 4 from J, leaving 10 bases between them. CDR3 sequence (DNA): TGTGCCAGCAGCTTGGGGAGGGAGCTCTATGGCTACACCTTC. Translating gives CASSLGRELYGYTF.

CDR3 protein: CASSRQGNFQETQYF. The CDR3 nucleotides are TGTGCCAGCAGCCGACAGGGGAATTTTCAAGAGACCCAGTACTTC. The chain recombines TRBV6-1 with TRBJ2-5; 8 bases agree with TRBD1. Trimming removed 6 bases from V and 2 bases from J; junction bases left unmatched: 8. The germline gives CDR1 MNHNS, CDR2 SASEGT. The CDR3 contains 15 residues.

V is TRBV7-9 and J is TRBJ1-2; weak D call: TRBD1 (5 bases). From germline, CDR1 is SEHNR and CDR2 FQNEAQ (reference sequence). With 7 bases removed from V and 2 bases from J, the gap between germline ends came to 14 bases. The CDR3 length is 14 residues. The CDR3 DNA is TGTGCCAGCACCCCGTGGGACGAAAACTATGGCTACACCTTC. It is translated as CASTPWDENYGYTF.

This clone has a single count. The rearrangement uses TRBV29-1 and TRBJ2-3, with unresolved D. Trimming took off 4 bases at V and 3 bases at J, with 11 bases between the two ends. Germline V gene sequence: CDR1 SQVTM, CDR2 ANQGSEA. The CDR3 runs 13 residues. This chain's CDR3 is CSVGVGGTDTQYF. The CDR3 region has the DNA TGCAGCGTTGGAGTTGGTGGTACAGATACGCAGTATTTT.

This clone was counted between two and nine times. J is TRBJ1-2 and V is TRBV19; a possible D gene is TRBD1 (6 bases). The CDR3 has 13 residues. From germline, CDR1 is LNHDA and CDR2 SQIVND (reference sequence). V lost 3 bases to trimming and J lost 5 bases, with 10 bases between them. CDR3 nucleotide sequence: TGTGCCAGTAGTATTGCAGGGGAATATGGCTACACCTTC. This encodes CASSIAGEYGYTF. The variable domain in full, completed from reference TRBV19 and TRBJ1-2, reads DGGITQSPKYLFRKEGQNVTLSCEQNLNHDAMYWYRQDPGQGLRLIYYSQIVNDFQKGDIAEGYSVSREKKESFPLTVTSAQKNPTAFYLCASSIAGEYGYTFGSGTRLTVV.

The chain carries TRBV19 and TRBJ2-3; no clear D gene. This CDR3 comprises 11 residues. Per the germline V gene, CDR1 is LNHDA and CDR2 is SQIVND (reference sequence). V was pared by 1 base and J by 7 bases, with 3 bases between. CDR3 nucleotide sequence: TGTGCCAGTAGTATAGGGCATACGCAGTATTTT. Translation: CASSIGHTQYF. Full variable domain (remainder filled in from reference TRBV19 and TRBJ2-3): DGGITQSPKYLFRKEGQNVTLSCEQNLNHDAMYWYRQDPGQGLRLIYYSQIVNDFQKGDIAEGYSVSREKKESFPLTVTSAQKNPTAFYLCASSIGHTQYFGPGTRLTVL.

The genes are TRBV7-6 and TRBJ2-5, with D tentatively TRBD2 (7 bases). This CDR3 is 15 amino acids long. Germline V lookup: CDR1 SGHVS, CDR2 FNYEAQ. Trimming removed 6 bases from V and 3 bases from J, with 17 bases in between. The CDR3 sequence: CASRPGRGGEETQYF. CDR3 in DNA: TGTGCCAGCAGACCTGGTAGGGGGGGAGAAGAGACCCAGTACTTC.

This chain uses TRBV6-5 with TRBJ2-1; 8 bases are shared with TRBD2. The CDR3 covers 15 residues. The V gene end was trimmed by 10 bases and the J gene end by 7 bases; junction bases not matched to a gene: 15. From germline, CDR1 is MNHEY and CDR2 SVGAGI. In DNA form, the CDR3 reads TGTGCCACCAGAGTGAGCGGGAGAGTACGGAATGAGCAGTTCTTC. Amino acids: CATRVSGRVRNEQFF.

Regarding this clone: Mismatch with germline at one junction end may stem from a read error. In the same sample, other DNA sequences code for this CDR3. The genes are TRBV6-1 and TRBJ2-1, with D possibly being TRBD1 (6 bases). The CDR3 runs 13 residues. CDR1 and CDR2 from the germline V gene are MNHNS and SASEGT. The CDR3 bases are TGCGCCAGCAAAGGACAGTCTTACAATGAGCAGTTCTTC. Protein sequence: CASKGQSYNEQFF.

The V gene is TRBV19, the J gene TRBJ2-7; D not certain. Between the trimmed V and J ends, which lost 7 bases and 2 bases, there was a span of 9 bases. Looked up from germline, CDR1 is LNHDA and CDR2 is SQIVND (reference sequence). This CDR3 is 12 amino acids long. The CDR3 sequence is CASTGSTYEQYF. CDR3 coding DNA: TGTGCCAGTACCGGCAGCACCTACGAGCAGTACTTC.

The rearrangement joins TRBV7-2 to TRBJ2-5, with 7 bases lining up with TRBD2. The CDR3 contains 14 residues. V lost 1 base and J lost 1; bases outside the gene matches: 0. Germline V CDR1 and CDR2: SGHTA, FQGNSA. Here the CDR3 DNA reads TGTGCCAGCAGCTTAGGACTAGCCCAAGAGACCCAGTACTTC. Encoded protein: CASSLGLAQETQYF.

A single count supports this clone. The chain combines TRBV11-2 with TRBJ1-1; D is uncertain. With 5 bases removed from V and 8 bases from J, the gap between germline ends came to 9 bases. CDR3 size: 11 residues. Germline CDR1 and CDR2: SGHAT and FQNNGV. The CDR3 bases are TGTGCCAGCAGCCTTGAGGGAGAAGCTTTCTTT. Translated: CASSLEGEAFF.

The chain recombines TRBV12-5 with TRBJ2-2; D not resolved. Trimming removed 6 bases at V and 2 bases at J, with 10 bases between. Germline CDR1 is LGHNT and CDR2 is FRNRAP. The CDR3 is 14 amino acids. The CDR3 DNA reads TGTGCTAGTGGCTTCCAGGTCAACACCGGGGAGCTGTTTTTT. Its translation is CASGFQVNTGELFF.

This chain connects TRBV19 to TRBJ1-4, with D possibly TRBD1 on 5 matching bases. Trimming removed 8 bases at V and 8 bases at J, with 24 bases between. Germline CDR1 is LNHDA and CDR2 is SQIVND (reference sequence). The CDR3 sequence is 16 residues long. CDR3 DNA: TGTGCCAGTCGCATCCGGGCCCGGGGCCGGGACGAAAAACTGTTTTTT. It specifies CASRIRARGRDEKLFF.

The V and J genes are TRBV29-1 and TRBJ2-3, with 11 bases matching TRBD1. With V trimmed by 4 bases and J by 4 bases, 4 bases remained unmatched. Germline CDR1 SQVTM, CDR2 ANQGSEA. The CDR3 extends over 14 amino acids. The CDR3 loop is CSVGGQGGPDTQYF. DNA of the CDR3: TGCAGCGTTGGGGGACAGGGGGGACCAGATACGCAGTATTTT.

This chain connects TRBV6-5 to TRBJ1-6, with D perhaps matching TRBD1 (5 bases). The CDR3 runs 15 residues. V lost 3 bases, J lost 6 bases, and 12 bases lay in between. Germline assignment: CDR1 MNHEY and CDR2 SVGAGI. CDR3 coding DNA: TGTGCCAGCAGTTATGAAGGGGTAGTTAATTCACCCCTCCACTTT. As protein: CASSYEGVVNSPLHF.

This clone appeared once. The genes are TRBV7-8 and TRBJ2-2; D is perhaps TRBD1 (6 bases). The CDR3 loop spans 15 amino acids. V was shortened by 5 bases and J by 0 bases, with 10 bases between the two germline ends. The germline V gene has CDR1 SGHVS and CDR2 FQNEAQ. CDR3 DNA: TGTGCCAGCAGCCTGCGGACAGCGAACACCGGGGAGCTGTTTTTT. Protein product: CASSLRTANTGELFF.

V gene TRBV30 combines with J gene TRBJ2-5; D may be TRBD1 or TRBD2 (5 bases each). The CDR3 contains 12 residues. CDR1 GTSNPN and CDR2 SVGIG come from the germline V gene (reference sequence). With 5 bases removed from V and 5 bases from J, the gap between germline ends came to 12 bases. CDR3 residues: CAWAPWGETQYF. CDR3 nucleotide sequence: TGTGCCTGGGCTCCATGGGGGGAGACCCAGTACTTC.

This sequence joins TRBV28 and TRBJ1-4; D uncertain. V was clipped by 8 bases and J by 5 bases, with 3 bases between them. CDR3 length equals 10 residues. The germline CDR1 and CDR2 sequences are MDHEN and SYDVKM. CDR3 nucleotide sequence: TGTGCCAGCTGGAATGAAAAACTGTTTTTT. This translates into CASWNEKLFF. The full variable domain, with the rest looked up from reference TRBV28 and TRBJ1-4, is DVKVTQSSRYLVKRTGEKVFLECVQDMDHENMFWYRQDPGLGLRLIYFSYDVKMKEKGDIPEGYSVSREKKERFSLILESASTNQTSMYLCASWNEKLFFGSGTQLSVL.

The chain combines TRBV19 with TRBJ2-2; TRBD2 matches at 10 bases. With 3 bases clipped from V and 3 bases from J, the junction kept 7 bases outside the gene matches. This CDR3 comprises 17 residues. Germline CDR1 LNHDA, CDR2 SQIVND (reference sequence). The CDR3 loop reads CASSMQREGLHTGELFF. For the CDR3, the DNA is TGTGCCAGTAGTATGCAGCGGGAGGGCCTTCACACCGGGGAGCTGTTTTTT.

This rearrangement joins TRBV18 to TRBJ2-2; D is ambiguous. The CDR3 consists of 12 residues. Between the trimmed V and J ends, which lost 3 bases and 3 bases, there was a span of 2 bases. Germline V gives CDR1 KGHSH, CDR2 LQKENI. The CDR3 DNA reads as TGTGCCAGCTCACCGGACACCGGGGAGCTGTTTTTT. Protein: CASSPDTGELFF.

The V call is TRBV7-8, the J call TRBJ1-2; 7 positions match TRBD1. Per germline, CDR1 SGHVS and CDR2 FQNEAQ. CDR3 size: 17 residues. The trim removed 4 bases at V and 4 bases at J, leaving 15 bases unmatched. CDR3 in DNA: TGTGCCAGCAGCTCGACAGGGATCTCCACCTCTTTCTATGGCTACACCTTC. Amino acid sequence: CASSSTGISTSFYGYTF.